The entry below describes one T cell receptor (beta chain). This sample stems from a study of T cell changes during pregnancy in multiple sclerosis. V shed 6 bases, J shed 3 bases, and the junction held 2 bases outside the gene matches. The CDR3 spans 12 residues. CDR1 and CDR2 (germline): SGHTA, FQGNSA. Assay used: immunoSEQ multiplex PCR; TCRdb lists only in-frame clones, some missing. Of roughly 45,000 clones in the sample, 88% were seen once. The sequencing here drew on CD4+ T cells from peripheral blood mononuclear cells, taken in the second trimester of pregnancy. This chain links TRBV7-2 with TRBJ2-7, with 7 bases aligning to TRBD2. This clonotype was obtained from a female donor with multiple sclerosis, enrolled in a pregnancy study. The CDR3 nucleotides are TGTGCCAGCAGTGGACTAGGCTACGAGCAGTACTTC. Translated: CASSGLGYEQYF.